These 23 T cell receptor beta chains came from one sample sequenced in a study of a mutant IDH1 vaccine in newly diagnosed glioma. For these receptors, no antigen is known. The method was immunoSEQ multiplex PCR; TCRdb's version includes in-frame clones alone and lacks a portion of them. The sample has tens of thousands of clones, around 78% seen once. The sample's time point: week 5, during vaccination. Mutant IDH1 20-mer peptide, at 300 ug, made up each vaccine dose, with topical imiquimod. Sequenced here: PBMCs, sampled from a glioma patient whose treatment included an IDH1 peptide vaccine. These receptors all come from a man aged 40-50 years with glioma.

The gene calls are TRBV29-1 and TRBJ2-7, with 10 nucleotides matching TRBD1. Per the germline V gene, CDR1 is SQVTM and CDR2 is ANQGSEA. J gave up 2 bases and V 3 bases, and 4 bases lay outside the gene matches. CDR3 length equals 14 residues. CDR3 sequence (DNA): TGCAGCGTTGATATTGGACAGGGGGCCTACGAGCAGTACTTC. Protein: CSVDIGQGAYEQYF.

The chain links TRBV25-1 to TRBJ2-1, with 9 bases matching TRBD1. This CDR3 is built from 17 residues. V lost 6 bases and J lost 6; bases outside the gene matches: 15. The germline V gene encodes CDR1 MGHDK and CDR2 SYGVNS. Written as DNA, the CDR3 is TGTGCCAGCAGCGGCGGCGTGGGGACAGGGCCACCCAATGAGCAGTTCTTC. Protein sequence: CASSGGVGTGPPNEQFF.

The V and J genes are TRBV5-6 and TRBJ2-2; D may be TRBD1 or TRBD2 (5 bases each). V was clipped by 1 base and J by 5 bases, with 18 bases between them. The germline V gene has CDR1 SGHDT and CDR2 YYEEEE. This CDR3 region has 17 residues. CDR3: CASSLMGDGWGTGELFF. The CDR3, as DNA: TGTGCCAGCAGCTTGATGGGGGACGGCTGGGGGACCGGGGAGCTGTTTTTT.

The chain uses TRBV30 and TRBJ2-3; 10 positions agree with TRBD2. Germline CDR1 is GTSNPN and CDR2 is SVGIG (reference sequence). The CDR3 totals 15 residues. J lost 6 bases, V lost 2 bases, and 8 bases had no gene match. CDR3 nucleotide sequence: TGTGCCTGGAGTCCTAAGCGGGGGGGCCGGGATACGCAGTATTTT. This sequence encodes CAWSPKRGGRDTQYF.

The CDR3 is CASSGERSSYNSPLHF. The CDR3 DNA is TGTGCCAGTAGTGGGGAGAGGAGCTCCTATAATTCACCCCTCCACTTT. The genes are TRBV19 and TRBJ1-6, with no clear D. The V end lost 5 bases, the J end lost 0 bases, and 11 bases lay between the germline ends. Germline CDR1 LNHDA, CDR2 SQIVND (reference sequence). This CDR3 region has 16 residues.

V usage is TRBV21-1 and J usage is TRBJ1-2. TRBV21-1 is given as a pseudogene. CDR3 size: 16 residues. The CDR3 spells CASSRGGRTGNYGYTF. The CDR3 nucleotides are TGTGCCAGCAGCAGGGGGGGTCGGACAGGCAACTATGGCTACACCTTC.

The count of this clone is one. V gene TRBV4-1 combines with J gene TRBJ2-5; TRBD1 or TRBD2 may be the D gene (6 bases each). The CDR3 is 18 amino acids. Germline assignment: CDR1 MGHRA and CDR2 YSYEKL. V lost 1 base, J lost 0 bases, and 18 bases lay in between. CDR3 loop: CASSQGKVTGAHQETQYF. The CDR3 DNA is TGCGCCAGCAGCCAAGGAAAGGTGACGGGGGCCCACCAAGAGACCCAGTACTTC.

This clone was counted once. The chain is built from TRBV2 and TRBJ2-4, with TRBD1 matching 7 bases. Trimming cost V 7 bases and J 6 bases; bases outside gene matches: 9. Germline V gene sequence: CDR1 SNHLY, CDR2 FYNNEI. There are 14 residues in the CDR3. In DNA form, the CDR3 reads TGTGCCAGCAAACAGGGGACCGCTGGAAACATTCAGTACTTC. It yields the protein CASKQGTAGNIQYF.

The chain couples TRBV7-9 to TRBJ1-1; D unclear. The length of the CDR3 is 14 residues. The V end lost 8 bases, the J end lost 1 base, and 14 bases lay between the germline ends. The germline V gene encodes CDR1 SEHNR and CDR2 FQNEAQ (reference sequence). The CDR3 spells CASGRRTGNTEAFF. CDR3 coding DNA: TGTGCCAGCGGTCGAAGGACGGGGAACACTGAAGCTTTCTTT.

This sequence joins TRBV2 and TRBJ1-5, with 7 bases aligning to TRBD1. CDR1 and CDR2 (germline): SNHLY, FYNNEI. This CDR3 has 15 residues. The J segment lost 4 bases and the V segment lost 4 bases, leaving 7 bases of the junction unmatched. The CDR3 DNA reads TGTGCCAGCAGTGTACAGGGGCAATCGAATCAGCCCCAGCATTTT. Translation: CASSVQGQSNQPQHF.

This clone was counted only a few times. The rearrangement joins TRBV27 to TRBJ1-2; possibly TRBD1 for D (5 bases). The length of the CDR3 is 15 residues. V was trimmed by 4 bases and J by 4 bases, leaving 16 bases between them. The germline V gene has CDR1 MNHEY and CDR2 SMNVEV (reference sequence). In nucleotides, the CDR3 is TGTGCCAGCAGTTACCGGGGGATAGGAGGCTATGGCTACACCTTC. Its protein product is CASSYRGIGGYGYTF.

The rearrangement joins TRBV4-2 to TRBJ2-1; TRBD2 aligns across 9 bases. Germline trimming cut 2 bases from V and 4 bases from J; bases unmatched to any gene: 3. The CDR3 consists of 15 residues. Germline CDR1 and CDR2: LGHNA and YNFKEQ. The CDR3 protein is CASSQLSGGYNEQFF. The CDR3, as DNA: TGTGCCAGCAGCCAACTCAGCGGGGGGTACAATGAGCAGTTCTTC.

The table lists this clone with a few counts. The CDR3 DNA is TGTGCCAGCAGCGTAGTAGTGGGGGGGAGAGGCCGACCTAACACTGAAGCTTTCTTT. Translating gives CASSVVVGGRGRPNTEAFF. The chain couples TRBV9 to TRBJ1-1, with TRBD1 as a possible D gene (5 bases). Germline CDR1 reads SGDLS; CDR2 reads YYNGEE. The CDR3 consists of 19 residues. V was clipped by 0 bases and J by 2 bases, with 23 bases between them.

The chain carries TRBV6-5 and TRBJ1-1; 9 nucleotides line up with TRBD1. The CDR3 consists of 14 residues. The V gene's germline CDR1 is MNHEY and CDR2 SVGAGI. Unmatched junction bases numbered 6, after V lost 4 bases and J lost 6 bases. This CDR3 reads CASSLGQGRSEAFF. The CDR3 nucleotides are TGTGCCAGCAGTTTGGGACAGGGTAGGTCTGAAGCTTTCTTT.

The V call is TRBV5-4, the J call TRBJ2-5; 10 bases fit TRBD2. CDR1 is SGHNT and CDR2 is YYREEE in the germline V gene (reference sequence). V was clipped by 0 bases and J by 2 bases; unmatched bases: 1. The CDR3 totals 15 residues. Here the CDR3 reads CASSLASGRQETQYF. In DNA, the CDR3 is TGTGCCAGCAGCTTGGCTAGCGGGAGACAAGAGACCCAGTACTTC.

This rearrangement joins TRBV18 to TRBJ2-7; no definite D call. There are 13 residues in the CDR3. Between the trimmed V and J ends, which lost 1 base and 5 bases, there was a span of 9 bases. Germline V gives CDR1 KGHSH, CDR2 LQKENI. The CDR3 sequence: CASSPHTADEQYF. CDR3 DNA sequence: TGTGCCAGCTCACCACATACCGCCGACGAGCAGTACTTC.

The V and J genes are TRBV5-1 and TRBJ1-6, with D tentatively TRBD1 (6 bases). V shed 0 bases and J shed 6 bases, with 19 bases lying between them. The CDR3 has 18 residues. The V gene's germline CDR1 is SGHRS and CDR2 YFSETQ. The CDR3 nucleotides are TGCGCCAGCAGCTTGGAGGGCCCGACCCAGGGGCGTAATTCACCCCTCCACTTT. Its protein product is CASSLEGPTQGRNSPLHF. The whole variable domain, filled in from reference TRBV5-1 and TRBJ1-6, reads KAGVTQTPRYLIKTRGQQVTLSCSPISGHRSVSWYQQTPGQGLQFLFEYFSETQRNKGNFPGRFSGRQFSNSRSEMNVSTLELGDSALYLCASSLEGPTQGRNSPLHFGNGTRLTVT.

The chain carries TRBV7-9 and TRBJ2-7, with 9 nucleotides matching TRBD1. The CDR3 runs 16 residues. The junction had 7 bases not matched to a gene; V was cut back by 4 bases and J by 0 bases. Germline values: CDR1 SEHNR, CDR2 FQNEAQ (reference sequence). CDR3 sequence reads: CASSSLGQGDSYEQYF. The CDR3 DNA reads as TGTGCCAGCAGCTCCTTGGGACAGGGCGACTCCTACGAGCAGTACTTC.

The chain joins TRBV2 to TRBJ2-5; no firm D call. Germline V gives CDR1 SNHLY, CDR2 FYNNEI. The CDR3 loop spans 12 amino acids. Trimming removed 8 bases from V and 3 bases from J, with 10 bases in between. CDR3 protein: CASPSQEETQYF. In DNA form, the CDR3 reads TGTGCCAGCCCGAGCCAGGAAGAGACCCAGTACTTC.

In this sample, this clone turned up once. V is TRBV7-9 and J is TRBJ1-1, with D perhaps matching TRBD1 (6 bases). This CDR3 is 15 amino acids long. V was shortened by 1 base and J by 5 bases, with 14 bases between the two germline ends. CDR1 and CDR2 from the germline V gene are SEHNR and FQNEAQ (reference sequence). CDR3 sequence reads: CASSLVGARGTEAFF. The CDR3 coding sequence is TGTGCCAGCAGCTTAGTCGGGGCCAGGGGAACTGAAGCTTTCTTT.

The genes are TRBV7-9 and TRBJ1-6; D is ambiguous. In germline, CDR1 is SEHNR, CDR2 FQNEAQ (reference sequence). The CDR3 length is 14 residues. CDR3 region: CAAARSSYNSPLHF. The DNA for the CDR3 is TGTGCTGCGGCGCGGAGCTCCTATAATTCACCCCTCCACTTT.

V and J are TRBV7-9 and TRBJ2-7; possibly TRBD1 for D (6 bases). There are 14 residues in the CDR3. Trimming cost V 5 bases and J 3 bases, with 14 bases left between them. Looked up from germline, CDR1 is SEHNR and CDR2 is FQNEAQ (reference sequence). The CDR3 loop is CASSQQGPIYEQYF. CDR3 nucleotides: TGTGCCAGCAGCCAACAGGGCCCAATCTACGAGCAGTACTTC.

The CDR3 DNA sequence: TGCGCCAGCAGCCGAACGGACAGGGAGGGGACTGAAGCTTTCTTT. It codes for CASSRTDREGTEAFF. The chain recombines TRBV4-1 with TRBJ1-1; 8 positions agree with TRBD1. This CDR3 spans 15 amino acids. In germline, CDR1 is MGHRA, CDR2 YSYEKL. Unmatched junction bases numbered 9, after V lost 4 bases and J lost 5 bases.